A single sample is the source of the 29 T cell receptor beta chains below, sequenced in a study of shared clonotypes between healthy human individuals. Profiled with immunoSEQ multiplex PCR; TCRdb holds only in-frame clones, not every one. The table includes about 2 million clones, 85% to 95% detected once. Sequencing used naive CD4+ T cells sorted from blood. Indicated subset: CD45RA+ positively selected. The receptors here all came from a man aged 18 to 29 in good health.

This chain joins TRBV5-4 and TRBJ2-7, with D perhaps matching TRBD1 or TRBD2 (5 bases each). The CDR3 covers 18 residues. With 5 bases removed from V and 0 bases from J, the gap between germline ends came to 24 bases. Germline V CDR1 and CDR2: SGHNT, YYREEE (reference sequence). CDR3 bases: TGTGCCAGCAGTCGCCGGGACGGGTCCCTTTGGGGCTCCTACGAGCAGTACTTC. Translating gives CASSRRDGSLWGSYEQYF.

Concerning this clone: Other DNA sequences in this specimen translate into the identical CDR3. The CDR3 protein is CASSSPGQGNYGYTF. The CDR3 coding sequence is TGTGCCAGCAGTTCCCCGGGACAGGGGAACTATGGCTACACCTTC. V and J are TRBV27 and TRBJ1-2; 10 nucleotides line up with TRBD1. The CDR3 covers 15 residues. The junction had 4 bases not matched to a gene; V was cut back by 4 bases and J by 2 bases. CDR1 is MNHEY and CDR2 is SMNVEV in the germline V gene (reference sequence).

The chain joins TRBV7-8 to TRBJ2-1; 9 positions agree with TRBD2. Trimming removed 6 bases from V and 2 bases from J; junction bases left unmatched: 5. The CDR3 sequence is 15 residues long. Germline CDR1 SGHVS, CDR2 FQNEAQ. The CDR3 DNA is TGTGCCAGCAGGCTACTAGCGGGTCCCTACAATGAGCAGTTCTTC. Translated: CASRLLAGPYNEQFF. The variable domain in full, completed from reference TRBV7-8 and TRBJ2-1, reads GAGVSQSPRYKVAKRGQDVALRCDPISGHVSLFWYQQALGQGPEFLTYFQNEAQLDKSGLPSDRFFAERPEGSVSTLKIQRTQQEDSAVYLCASRLLAGPYNEQFFGPGTRLTVL.

As to this clone: Within the sample, other DNA sequences also encode this same CDR3. In DNA, the CDR3 is TGCGCCAGCAGTGAAACAGGGGGCGGGCAGCCCCAGCATTTT. Translated, it gives CASSETGGGQPQHF. The gene calls are TRBV10-2 and TRBJ1-5, with 9 bases matching TRBD1. Unmatched junction bases numbered 4, after V lost 3 bases and J lost 7 bases. In germline, CDR1 is WSHSY, CDR2 SAAADI. The CDR3 sequence is 14 residues long.

The rearrangement uses TRBV27 and TRBJ2-7; 9 bases are shared with TRBD1. Germline V CDR1 and CDR2: MNHEY, SMNVEV (reference sequence). The CDR3 covers 15 residues. J gave up 0 bases and V 6 bases, and 6 bases lay outside the gene matches. In DNA, the CDR3 is TGTGCCAGCAGAACCGGGACAGGGAGCTCCTACGAGCAGTACTTC. The encoded protein is CASRTGTGSSYEQYF.

J is TRBJ2-7 and V is TRBV10-3, with a possible D match to TRBD1 (6 bases). Germline loops: CDR1 ENHRY, CDR2 SYGVKD. The CDR3 covers 16 residues. Trimming removed 0 bases from V and 3 bases from J, with 15 bases in between. CDR3 region: CAISESGQTINYEQYF. For the CDR3, the DNA is TGTGCCATCAGTGAGTCCGGACAGACAATAAACTACGAGCAGTACTTC.

The chain joins TRBV5-1 to TRBJ2-5; TRBD2 matches 15 bases. This CDR3 comprises 18 residues. Trimming removed 3 bases from V and 2 bases from J; junction bases left unmatched: 8. CDR1 is SGHRS and CDR2 is YFSETQ in the germline V gene. CDR3: CASSSGLAGGPEQETQYF. As DNA, the CDR3 is TGCGCCAGCAGCTCCGGACTAGCGGGGGGGCCGGAGCAAGAGACCCAGTACTTC.

This clone was observed once. The rearrangement links TRBV18 to TRBJ2-5; 10 bases map to TRBD1. The CDR3 has 16 amino acids. V lost 2 bases, J lost 4 bases, and 7 bases stayed unmatched. The germline gives CDR1 KGHSH, CDR2 LQKENI. DNA of the CDR3: TGTGCCAGCTCACCATCTCCGGGACAGGGGTCAGAGACCCAGTACTTC. The encoded protein is CASSPSPGQGSETQYF.

Comment on this clone: One junction end does not reproduce the germline sequence, and a read error may be involved. The rearrangement links TRBV7-7 to TRBJ2-1, with D possibly matching TRBD2 (7 bases). This CDR3 region has 18 residues. Germline loops: CDR1 SSHAT, CDR2 FNYEAQ (reference sequence). CDR3 coding DNA: TGTGCTAGCAGCCCCCATCGCTGGCGGGGGCGATGGACGAATGAGCAGTTCTTC. This sequence encodes CASSPHRWRGRWTNEQFF.

The V and J genes are TRBV6-5 and TRBJ1-3; no clear D gene. CDR1 and CDR2 (germline): MNHEY, SVGAGI. V was clipped by 2 bases and J by 1 base, with 9 bases between them. This CDR3 is 15 amino acids long. The CDR3 reads CASSYAPESGNTIYF. CDR3 nucleotides: TGTGCCAGCAGTTACGCGCCAGAGTCTGGAAACACCATATATTTT.

A note on this clone: The same CDR3 is also encoded by other DNA sequences in this sample. The chain carries TRBV5-4 and TRBJ2-3; 7 positions agree with TRBD2. The germline gives CDR1 SGHNT, CDR2 YYREEE (reference sequence). CDR3 length: 15 residues. J gave up 2 bases and V 0 bases, and 3 bases lay outside the gene matches. The CDR3 bases are TGTGCCAGCAGCTTGGGCGGGGGTAACACAGATACGCAGTATTTT. It yields the protein CASSLGGGNTDTQYF.

The genes are TRBV7-9 and TRBJ2-3; D is unresolved. The CDR3 loop spans 15 amino acids. V lost 5 bases, J lost 5 bases, and 17 bases lay in between. Looked up from germline, CDR1 is SEHNR and CDR2 is FQNEAQ (reference sequence). Here the CDR3 reads CASSPPGIERDTQYF. In DNA form, the CDR3 reads TGTGCCAGCAGCCCCCCAGGAATCGAGCGAGATACGCAGTATTTT.

The gene calls are TRBV11-1 and TRBJ2-5; 10 bases fit TRBD2. V was pared by 2 bases and J by 2 bases, with 8 bases of the junction left unmatched. The CDR3 extends over 17 amino acids. The germline gives CDR1 SGHAT, CDR2 FQDESV (reference sequence). As DNA, the CDR3 is TGTGCCAGCAGCTTATTCTGGGCTAGCGGGGGACAAGAGACCCAGTACTTC. Translated: CASSLFWASGGQETQYF. The full variable domain, rest sourced from reference TRBV11-1 and TRBJ2-5, is EAEVAQSPRYKITEKSQAVAFWCDPISGHATLYWYRQILGQGPELLVQFQDESVVDDSQLPKDRFSAERLKGVDSTLKIQPAELGDSAMYLCASSLFWASGGQETQYFGPGTRLLVL.

Concerning this clone itself: A much more abundant neighbour one base away suggests this may be a read error. V usage is TRBV6-1 and J usage is TRBJ1-1; possible D gene TRBD1, 5 bases. V was shortened by 6 bases and J by 1 base, with 6 bases between the two germline ends. CDR3 length equals 12 residues. The germline V gene encodes CDR1 MNHNS and CDR2 SASEGT. CDR3 in DNA: TGTGCCAGCAGGGGGGGGAACACTGAAGCTTTCTTT. As protein: CASRGGNTEAFF.

This chain joins TRBV29-1 and TRBJ2-7, with a tentative D call TRBD2 (5 bases). Trimming left V 6 bases short and J 6 bases short, with 12 bases between. This CDR3 spans 11 amino acids. Germline V CDR1 and CDR2: SQVTM, ANQGSEA. The CDR3 sequence: CSVGYGVEQYF. The CDR3 bases are TGCAGCGTCGGCTACGGGGTCGAGCAGTACTTC.

In this sample, this clone turned up a few times. The rearrangement uses TRBV2 and TRBJ2-2; unclear D gene. In germline, CDR1 is SNHLY, CDR2 FYNNEI. The V gene lost 6 bases and the J gene lost 1 base, with 6 bases spanning the gap. The CDR3 sequence is 13 residues long. CDR3 DNA: TGTGCCAGCAGGCCAGGGAACACCGGGGAGCTGTTTTTT. Its protein is CASRPGNTGELFF.

This clone was observed once. V usage is TRBV6-1 and J usage is TRBJ2-1; weak D call: TRBD2 (5 bases). Germline CDR1 MNHNS, CDR2 SASEGT. Trimming took off 4 bases at V and 14 bases at J, with 12 bases between the two ends. The CDR3 is 11 amino acids. CDR3 nucleotides: TGTGCCAGCAGTGTAGCAGCGAGGGAGTTCTTC. Its protein is CASSVAAREFF.

The chain uses TRBV30 and TRBJ2-5; TRBD1 might be the D (5 bases). This CDR3 has 14 amino acids. Germline V gene data show CDR1 as GTSNPN and CDR2 as SVGIG (reference sequence). Between the trimmed V and J ends, which lost 0 bases and 5 bases, there was a span of 13 bases. The CDR3 DNA is TGTGCCTGGAGTGTGACGGGCAAGGGGGAGACCCAGTACTTC. It is translated as CAWSVTGKGETQYF.

This CDR3 is CASSLIPGQGEYNEQFF. The DNA for the CDR3 is TGTGCCAGCAGTTTAATCCCGGGACAGGGAGAGTACAATGAGCAGTTCTTC. This rearrangement joins TRBV28 to TRBJ2-1, with TRBD1 matching over 9 bases. V was pared by 2 bases and J by 4 bases, with 9 bases of the junction left unmatched. The germline gives CDR1 MDHEN, CDR2 SYDVKM. The CDR3 spans 17 residues.

The V and J genes are TRBV4-1 and TRBJ2-5; possibly TRBD2 for D (6 bases). V gave up 1 base and J gave up 7 bases, with 10 bases separating them. The CDR3 is 13 amino acids. From germline, CDR1 is MGHRA and CDR2 YSYEKL. CDR3 DNA: TGCGCCAGCAGCCAAGCGGGAGTGGGGACCCAGTACTTC. Translation: CASSQAGVGTQYF.

The chain carries TRBV19 and TRBJ2-4; 9 bases map to TRBD1. The CDR3 runs 15 residues. V was clipped by 6 bases and J by 5 bases; unmatched bases: 8. The germline gives CDR1 LNHDA, CDR2 SQIVND (reference sequence). The CDR3 sequence is CASSLGDRDENIQYF. Written as DNA, the CDR3 is TGTGCCAGTAGCCTAGGGGACAGGGACGAAAACATTCAGTACTTC.

The chain uses TRBV7-8 and TRBJ2-3; D not resolved. Germline V lookup: CDR1 SGHVS, CDR2 FQNEAQ. V was pared by 5 bases and J by 5 bases, with 2 bases between. The CDR3 has 10 residues. The CDR3 region is CASSGDTQYF. The CDR3 nucleotides read TGTGCCAGCAGCGGAGATACGCAGTATTTT. Combining the CDR3 with reference TRBV7-8 and TRBJ2-3 gives the whole variable domain GAGVSQSPRYKVAKRGQDVALRCDPISGHVSLFWYQQALGQGPEFLTYFQNEAQLDKSGLPSDRFFAERPEGSVSTLKIQRTQQEDSAVYLCASSGDTQYFGPGTRLTVL.

This sequence joins TRBV15 and TRBJ2-7; D call uncertain. The germline gives CDR1 LNHNV, CDR2 YYDKDF (reference sequence). Trimming removed 0 bases at V and 1 base at J, with 10 bases between. The CDR3 sequence is 15 residues long. CDR3 in amino acids: CATSRDSALSYEQYF. The CDR3 DNA follows: TGTGCCACCAGCAGAGATTCGGCCTTGTCCTACGAGCAGTACTTC.

The chain links TRBV9 to TRBJ2-3; D unresolved. CDR3 length: 13 residues. Germline values: CDR1 SGDLS, CDR2 YYNGEE. Trimming took off 3 bases at V and 6 bases at J, with 11 bases between the two ends. DNA of the CDR3: TGTGCCAGCAGCGCGCTAGGTTCCGATACGCAGTATTTT. It specifies CASSALGSDTQYF.

About this clone: The sample contains more than one DNA sequence encoding this CDR3. J is TRBJ2-5 and V is TRBV28; 7 bases line up with TRBD1. CDR3 size: 14 residues. Losses at the gene ends were 4 bases for V and 1 base for J; bases not matched to a gene: 3. Germline V gives CDR1 MDHEN, CDR2 SYDVKM. The CDR3 loop reads CASSSRQGQETQYF. CDR3 nucleotides: TGTGCCAGCAGTTCACGACAGGGCCAAGAGACCCAGTACTTC.

Points on this clone: The identical CDR3 is also encoded by other nucleotide sequences in the sample. The chain is built from TRBV29-1 and TRBJ2-2; a weak D match, TRBD2 (5 bases). The V gene's germline CDR1 is SQVTM and CDR2 ANQGSEA. V lost 4 bases to trimming and J lost 6 bases, with 6 bases between them. CDR3 length: 11 residues. The CDR3 is CSVGGPGELFF. CDR3 DNA sequence: TGCAGCGTTGGCGGGCCCGGGGAGCTGTTTTTT.

This chain links TRBV7-9 with TRBJ2-5; 9 nucleotides match TRBD1. This CDR3 is 14 amino acids long. With V trimmed by 4 bases and J by 4 bases, 4 bases remained unmatched. Germline values: CDR1 SEHNR, CDR2 FQNEAQ (reference sequence). CDR3 loop: CASSYGQGLETQYF. The DNA of the CDR3 is TGTGCCAGCAGCTACGGACAGGGGTTAGAGACCCAGTACTTC.

V usage is TRBV6-5 and J usage is TRBJ1-2; D is undetermined. The CDR3 is 14 residues long. From germline, CDR1 is MNHEY and CDR2 SVGAGI. With 7 bases removed from V and 8 bases from J, the gap between germline ends came to 20 bases. In DNA, the CDR3 is TGTGCCAGCAAGGGCCCATACTCCGGGCGAGGCTACACCTTC. Translating it yields CASKGPYSGRGYTF.

V usage is TRBV19 and J usage is TRBJ2-3; maybe TRBD2 (6 bases). Germline V gene lookup returns CDR1 LNHDA and CDR2 SQIVND (reference sequence). This CDR3 region has 16 residues. V shed 5 bases and J shed 6 bases, with 21 bases lying between them. The DNA for the CDR3 is TGTGCCAGTAGTGAGGTTAGCGGTCCCCTGGGGGATACGCAGTATTTT. It encodes CASSEVSGPLGDTQYF.